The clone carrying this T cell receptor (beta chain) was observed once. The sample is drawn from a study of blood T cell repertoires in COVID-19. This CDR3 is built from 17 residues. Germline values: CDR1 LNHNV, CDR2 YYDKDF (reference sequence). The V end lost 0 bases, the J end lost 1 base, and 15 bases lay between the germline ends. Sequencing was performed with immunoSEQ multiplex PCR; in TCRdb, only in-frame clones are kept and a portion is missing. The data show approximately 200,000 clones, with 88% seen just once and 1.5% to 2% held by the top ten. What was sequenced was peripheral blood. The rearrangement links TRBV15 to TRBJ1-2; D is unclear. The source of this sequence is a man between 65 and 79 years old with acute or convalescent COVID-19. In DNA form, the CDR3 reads TGTGCCACCAGCAGAGAAGGTAATGGCAGGATTAACTATGGCTACACCTTC. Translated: CATSREGNGRINYGYTF.